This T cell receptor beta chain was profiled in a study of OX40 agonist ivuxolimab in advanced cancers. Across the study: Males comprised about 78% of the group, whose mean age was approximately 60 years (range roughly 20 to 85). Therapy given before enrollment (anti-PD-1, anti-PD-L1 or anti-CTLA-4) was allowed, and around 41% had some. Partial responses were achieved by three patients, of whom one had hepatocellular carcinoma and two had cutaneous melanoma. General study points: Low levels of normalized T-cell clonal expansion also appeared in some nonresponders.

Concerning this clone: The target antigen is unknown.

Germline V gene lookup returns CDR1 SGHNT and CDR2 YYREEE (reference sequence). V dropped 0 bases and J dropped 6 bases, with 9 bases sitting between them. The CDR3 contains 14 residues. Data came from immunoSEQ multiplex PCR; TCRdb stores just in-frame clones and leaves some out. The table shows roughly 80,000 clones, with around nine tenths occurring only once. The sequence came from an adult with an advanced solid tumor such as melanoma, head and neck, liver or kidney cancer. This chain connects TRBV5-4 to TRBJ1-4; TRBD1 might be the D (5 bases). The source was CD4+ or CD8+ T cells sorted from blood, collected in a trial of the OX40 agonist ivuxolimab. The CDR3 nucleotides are TGTGCCAGCAGCTTGGAGGGAGGGGATGAAAAACTGTTTTTT. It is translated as CASSLEGGDEKLFF.